The text below deals with one TCR beta chain. Its antigen is still unknown. Sequencing used immunoSEQ multiplex PCR; TCRdb keeps in-frame clones, though not all of them. The sample has about 90,000 clones; around 88% are singletons. CDR1 and CDR2 (germline): LNHNV, YYDKDF (reference sequence). V lost 8 bases and J 3 bases, leaving 10 bases between the germline ends. The CDR3 runs to 12 residues. The sample is drawn from a study of identifying expanded T cells in peripheral blood. The study, taken as a whole, reports: About 1.2 clones differed between technical replicates, versus roughly 16 and 20 over time. Roughly two-week clone count variance significantly increased as total template count grew.

Collection occurred without any documented infections or immune events in donors. The source of this sequence is a person between 18 and 75 years old in good health. Sequencing was performed on blood. The chain links TRBV15 to TRBJ1-2; D gene uncertain. The CDR3 protein is CATGMSDYGYTF. The CDR3 region has the DNA TGTGCCACCGGTATGTCTGACTATGGCTACACCTTC.